This TCR beta chain stems from a study of cytomegalovirus exposure and HLA in healthy donors. All donors participated as healthy donors of bone marrow. Turning to this clone: As yet, its antigen is unknown.

V shed 1 base, J shed 3 bases, and the junction held 4 bases outside the gene matches. Germline lookup yields CDR1 MNHEY and CDR2 SVGAGI. The CDR3 totals 15 residues. Study-wide results and caveats: Several of the most significant clusters were apparently associated with common viral pathogens in a later analysis. Later on, an analysis showed TCR association rates differing by HLA locus, with DRB1 the most and HLA-C the fewest.

Amplification used 60 Vbeta primers and 13 Jbeta primers. Generated by immunoSEQ multiplex PCR, the TCRdb table keeps only in-frame clones and is missing some. Found here are approximately 120,000 clones; the top ten clones hold over 0.8%. V is TRBV6-5 and J is TRBJ1-2; 8 bases align to TRBD1. The sequence was obtained from a man aged 18 to 29 in good health and CMV-seronegative. Source material: PBMCs. The CDR3 DNA reads as TGTGCCAGCAGTTACTACAGGGGGGGCGACTATGGCTACACCTTC. As protein: CASSYYRGGDYGYTF.